Listed below are T cell receptor beta chains from one sample, sequenced in a study of T cell responses to AZD1222 COVID-19 vaccine. Sequenced by immunoSEQ multiplex PCR; TCRdb stores in-frame clones only, minus some. The sample gives more than 110,000 clones, 80% to 95% of which show up once; 3% to 4% is in the top ten. Sequencing was performed on peripheral blood, taken 28 days after the second AZD1222 dose. Receptors were obtained from an adult who received the AZD1222 COVID-19 vaccine. Both conserved end residues are part of each CDR3. D genes are given only for firm matches. Clone size is given for some rows only: seen once, a few or many times, or a class if the clone is expanded.

clone size	D gene	J gene	V gene	CDR3 DNA	CDR3 protein
-	TRBD2	TRBJ2-2	TRBV4-1	TGCGCCAGCAGCCAACCCGGGACTAGCGGGAGGGCCGCCACCGGGGAGCTGTTTTTT	CASSQPGTSGRAATGELFF
-	-	TRBJ2-5	TRBV18	TGTGCCAGCTCACCACCCGAGGAGACCCAGTACTTC	CASSPPEETQYF
-	-	TRBJ1-1	TRBV6-1	TGTGCCAGCAGTGACCTCCGGCGGGGGGCCGGTGGGGCTTTCTTT	CASSDLRRGAGGAFF
-	-	TRBJ2-6	TRBV3-1/TRBV3-2	TGTGCCAGCTGTTTCTCGTCTGGGGCCAACGTCCTGACTTTC	CASCFSSGANVLTF
-	-	TRBJ1-6	TRBV14	TGTGCCAGCAGCCAAGATCCGGGGTTTAATTCACCCCTCCACTTT	CASSQDPGFNSPLHF
-	-	TRBJ1-3	TRBV28	TGTGCCACCCTAAACGGTATCTCTGGAAACACCATATATTTT	CATLNGISGNTIYF
-	-	TRBJ1-1	TRBV10-1	TGCGCCAGCGCCCCGGGGTTAAAGCTGAACACTGAAGCTTTCTTT	CASAPGLKLNTEAFF
-	-	TRBJ2-1	TRBV5-4	TGTGCCAGCAGCTGGTCAGGTGCGGCCCCATCCTACAATGAGCAGTTCTTC	CASSWSGAAPSYNEQFF
-	TRBD1	TRBJ2-2	TRBV6-6	TGTGCCAGCAGTCGGACCTGGACAGGGACGAACACCGGGGAGCTGTTTTTT	CASSRTWTGTNTGELFF
-	-	TRBJ1-5	TRBV7-2	TGTGCCAGCAGGTTGATCACAGGGAATCAGCCCCAGCATTTT	CASRLITGNQPQHF
-	-	TRBJ1-1	TRBV10-3	TGTGCCATCAGTGGAACAGGGCGGGGAGACACTGAAGCTTTCTTT	CAISGTGRGDTEAFF
-	-	TRBJ2-5	TRBV24-1	TGTGCCACCAGTGATTCCCACCCGATCGAGACCCAGTACTTC	CATSDSHPIETQYF
-	-	TRBJ1-2	TRBV27	TGTGCCAGCAGTTTATCGTTAGGGGATGGCTACACCTTC	CASSLSLGDGYTF
once	-	TRBJ1-2	TRBV29-1	TGCAGCGGGGGGGATGCGGTCGGCTACACCTTC	CSGGDAVGYTF
-	TRBD1	TRBJ1-2	TRBV7-3	TGTGCCAGCAGCCCTGATGGACAGGGTATGAGCTACACCTTC	CASSPDGQGMSYTF
-	-	TRBJ2-2	TRBV18	TGTGCCAGCTCACCCGGACAGAACACCGGGGAGCTGTTTTTT	CASSPGQNTGELFF
once	-	TRBJ2-1	TRBV2	TGTGCCAGCAGGCCTTCCGGGGGTGGGAGGCAGGTCCATGAGCAGTTCTTC	CASRPSGGGRQVHEQFF
-	TRBD1	TRBJ2-5	TRBV5-8	TGTGCCAGCAGCTTTGGGACAGTCTCGCTGACCCAGTACTTC	CASSFGTVSLTQYF
once	-	TRBJ1-1	TRBV30	TGTGCCTGGAGTGTTGCAGGGAACACTGAAGCTTTCTTT	CAWSVAGNTEAFF
-	TRBD1	TRBJ2-7	TRBV7-2	TGTGCCAGCAGCCCGCCCGGGACAGGGGGCGCCTACGAGCAGTACTTC	CASSPPGTGGAYEQYF
once	-	TRBJ2-5	TRBV9	TGTGCCAGCAGCGCCGACGCACACCAAGAGACCCAGTACTTC	CASSADAHQETQYF
-	TRBD2	TRBJ2-1	TRBV29-1	TGCAGCATGAGACTAGCGGGAGTGTATGAGCAGTTCTTC	CSMRLAGVYEQFF
-	TRBD2	TRBJ2-2	TRBV5-1	TGCGCCAGCAGCTTTAGCGGGAGCGGGACCGGGGAGCTGTTTTTT	CASSFSGSGTGELFF
few	TRBD1	TRBJ2-7	TRBV2	TGTGCCAGCAGTGGATCCAGGGGGCTCGAGCAGTACTTC	CASSGSRGLEQYF
-	TRBD1	TRBJ1-2	TRBV9	TGTGCCAGCAGCCCACGATCAGGGGGGGACTATGGCTACACCTTC	CASSPRSGGDYGYTF
-	-	TRBJ1-2	TRBV7-8	TGTGCCAGCAGCTTAGCGAAGCTACAGATCAACTATGGCTACACCTTC	CASSLAKLQINYGYTF
-	-	TRBJ1-1	TRBV29-1	TGCAGCGTTGAAGGGAAAGGCGTGCCCTTGGGCACTGAAGCTTTCTTT	CSVEGKGVPLGTEAFF
-	TRBD1	TRBJ2-3	TRBV14	TGTGCCAGCAGCCTACACGGGACAGGGAATACGCAGTATTTT	CASSLHGTGNTQYF
-	-	TRBJ2-3	TRBV29-1	TGCAGCGGCCAAAGAGGGGGTGGGGATACGCAGTATTTT	CSGQRGGGDTQYF
-	TRBD2	TRBJ2-7	TRBV5-1	TGCGCCAGCAGCTTAGCGGGAGTTGGTTACGAGCAGTACTTC	CASSLAGVGYEQYF
-	TRBD1	TRBJ1-1	TRBV3-1/TRBV3-2	TGTGCCAGCAGCCGAGGGGGCGGCACTGAAGCTTTCTTT	CASSRGGGTEAFF
-	-	TRBJ1-3	TRBV18	TGTGCCAGCTCACCCGGGAGCTCTGGAAACACCATATATTTT	CASSPGSSGNTIYF
-	-	TRBJ1-1	TRBV28	TGTGCCAGCACTCCGGGGACCTTGAACACTGAAGCTTTCTTT	CASTPGTLNTEAFF
-	-	TRBJ1-1	TRBV27	TGTGCCACCCTAAGCTTGGGTCTAGGGGCTGCCCGTGACACTGAAGCTTTCTTT	CATLSLGLGAARDTEAFF
-	-	TRBJ2-1	TRBV5-4	TGTGCCAGCAGCTACAGGGTCAATGAGCAGTTCTTC	CASSYRVNEQFF
-	-	TRBJ1-2	TRBV5-5	TGTGCCAGCAGCTTGGGGGGTAGAGGTGGAGGGTATGGCTACACCTTC	CASSLGGRGGGYGYTF
-	-	TRBJ1-2	TRBV30	TGTGCCTGGAGTTCGGACGGGAACTATGGCTACACCTTC	CAWSSDGNYGYTF
-	-	TRBJ1-1	TRBV12-3/TRBV12-4	TGTGCCAGCAGTTTCGGGTTGAACACTGAAGCTTTCTTT	CASSFGLNTEAFF
-	-	TRBJ1-6	TRBV7-2	TGTGCCAGCAGCTTATGGGGTTACAGGGTCTCCTATAATTCACCCCTCCACTTT	CASSLWGYRVSYNSPLHF
-	-	TRBJ2-7	TRBV21-1	TGTGCCAGCAGCGCGAGTCGGGACGTCGCCTACGAGCAGTACTTC	CASSASRDVAYEQYF
-	-	TRBJ1-2	TRBV18	TGTGCCAGCTCACCGGGGGGATTGTACTATGGCTACACCTTC	CASSPGGLYYGYTF
medium-sized	-	TRBJ2-1	TRBV4-2	TGTGCCAGCAGCCAAGATATAGGGTCCTACAATGAGCAGTTCTTC	CASSQDIGSYNEQFF
-	TRBD1	TRBJ1-2	TRBV18	TGTGCCAGCTCACCACCGTCAGGGGGCGTCTATGGCTACACCTTC	CASSPPSGGVYGYTF
-	TRBD2	TRBJ2-7	TRBV12-3/TRBV12-4	TGTGCCAGCTTGGGGGGGAAATATAACGAGCAGTACTTC	CASLGGKYNEQYF
once	-	TRBJ1-5	TRBV2	TGTGCCAGCACCGCCGGATCAACTTCATATAGCAATCAGCCCCAGCATTTT	CASTAGSTSYSNQPQHF
-	-	TRBJ1-2	TRBV28	TGTGCCAGCAGTTTTGGCTCTTTCCCTTATGGCTACACCTTC	CASSFGSFPYGYTF
-	TRBD1	TRBJ2-7	TRBV6-5	TGTGCCAGCAGAGCAACCGGGACAGGGGGCGACGAGCAGTACTTC	CASRATGTGGDEQYF
-	-	TRBJ1-1	TRBV27	TGTGCCAGCAGTCCCTTCTCAGATTTGAACACTGAAGCTTTCTTT	CASSPFSDLNTEAFF